Detailed here is one T cell receptor beta chain. These data are taken from a study of OX40 agonist ivuxolimab in advanced cancers. In the study overall: The patients' treatment was ivuxolimab, an agonistic anti-OX40 (CD134) antibody. Dose-escalation cases comprised hepatocellular carcinoma, melanoma, renal cell or head and neck cancer. Eligibility rules accepted prior anti-PD-1, anti-PD-L1 or anti-CTLA-4 therapy, and 35% to 45% had some.

Blood samples were obtained at baseline, cycle 4 day 1, and cycle 7 day 1. Trimming pared 3 bases from V and 4 bases from J, leaving 19 bases between. CDR1 SGHVS and CDR2 FNYEAQ come from the germline V gene. This CDR3 has 17 amino acids. Some clones are missing from TCRdb's copy, which holds only in-frame ones; the method was immunoSEQ multiplex PCR. Of tens of thousands of clones listed, about 88% were seen once; the top ten hold approximately 1.3%. The sequences come from CD4+ or CD8+ T cells sorted from blood, collected in a trial of the OX40 agonist ivuxolimab. This TCR was recovered from an adult with an advanced solid tumor such as melanoma, head and neck, liver or kidney cancer. This rearrangement joins TRBV7-6 to TRBJ1-3; D might be TRBD1 (5 bases). Here the CDR3 DNA reads TGTGCCAGCAGCTTCTCCCAGACAGCAGTAGCCGGAAACACCATATATTTT. Residues: CASSFSQTAVAGNTIYF. The full variable domain, with the rest looked up from reference TRBV7-6 and TRBJ1-3, is GAGVSQSPRYKVTKRGQDVALRCDPISGHVSLYWYRQALGQGPEFLTYFNYEAQQDKSGLPNDRFSAERPEGSISTLTIQRTEQRDSAMYRCASSFSQTAVAGNTIYFGEGSWLTVV.